This T cell receptor beta chain was sequenced during a study of cytomegalovirus exposure and HLA in healthy donors. The study, taken as a whole, reports: Specificity for CMV antigens was confirmed in vitro for three of the CMV-associated chains. Later, an analysis found that TCR clusters from the first cohort tended to co-occur in the roughly 110 validation repertoires. Altogether, 150 to 200 TCR beta chains were recorded as cytomegalovirus-associated.

CDR1 SGHRS and CDR2 YFSETQ come from the germline V gene. V dropped 4 bases and J dropped 5; count of bases not matched to a gene: 10. The CDR3 extends over 15 amino acids. About this clone itself: Its target is not known.

Using immunoSEQ multiplex PCR, the repertoire was profiled, and TCRdb retains in-frame clones only, with some absent. This table has 150,000 to 200,000 clones, roughly 80% appearing once. The chain links TRBV5-1 to TRBJ2-5; TRBD2 agrees at 8 bases. The sequence was obtained from a man aged 18 to 29 in good health and CMV-seropositive. Sequenced: PBMCs. The CDR3 region has the DNA TGCGCCAGCAGCCTAAGCGGGAGATCGTTGGAGACCCAGTACTTC. It translates to CASSLSGRSLETQYF.